One sample yielded the 5 T cell receptor beta chains listed below, sequenced in a study of PD-1 blockade in classical Hodgkin lymphoma. Documented time point: cycle 4 day 1 (C4D1), after 5 to 7 weeks of nivolumab. There was relapse after autologous stem cell transplantation in every patient, and there was variation in brentuximab vedotin exposure. The table came from immunoSEQ multiplex PCR; TCRdb's copy has only in-frame clones and leaves some out. The sample has about 64,000 clones, about 92% seen once. The source material was peripheral blood mononuclear cells (PBMCs), sampled before the fourth cycle of nivolumab. These TCRs come from a human donor with classical Hodgkin lymphoma.

This chain joins TRBV19 and TRBJ1-5, with D maybe TRBD1 (6 bases). CDR3 length: 17 residues. V was cut by 2 bases and J by 1 base, with 15 bases left in between. CDR1 and CDR2 (germline): LNHDA, SQIVND (reference sequence). The CDR3 is CASSISLAGASNQPQHF. Written as DNA, the CDR3 is TGTGCCAGTAGTATATCCCTGGCAGGGGCGAGCAATCAGCCCCAGCATTTT.

The V and J genes are TRBV7-6 and TRBJ1-3; 8 bases are shared with TRBD1. Germline V CDR1 and CDR2: SGHVS, FNYEAQ. This CDR3 is built from 16 residues. The trim removed 4 bases at V and 0 bases at J, leaving 5 bases unmatched. The CDR3 here is CASSSIDRGSGNTIYF. CDR3 sequence (DNA): TGTGCCAGCAGCTCCATCGACAGGGGCTCTGGAAACACCATATATTTT. Together with reference TRBV7-6 and TRBJ1-3, the CDR3 gives the full variable domain: GAGVSQSPRYKVTKRGQDVALRCDPISGHVSLYWYRQALGQGPEFLTYFNYEAQQDKSGLPNDRFSAERPEGSISTLTIQRTEQRDSAMYRCASSSIDRGSGNTIYFGEGSWLTVV.

V is TRBV29-1 and J is TRBJ1-1; a possible D gene is TRBD1 (5 bases). Trimming removed 6 bases at V and 1 base at J, with 9 bases between. From germline, CDR1 is SQVTM and CDR2 ANQGSEA. This CDR3 comprises 12 residues. CDR3 DNA: TGCAGCGTGGAGACAGCGAACACTGAAGCTTTCTTT. Translating it yields CSVETANTEAFF.

V usage is TRBV18 and J usage is TRBJ1-1; D ambiguous. Trimming pared 4 bases from V and 1 base from J, leaving 7 bases between. This CDR3 comprises 13 residues. CDR1 KGHSH and CDR2 LQKENI come from the germline V gene. CDR3 protein: CASSRRQNTEAFF. CDR3 DNA: TGTGCCAGCTCACGGCGTCAGAACACTGAAGCTTTCTTT.

The chain has TRBV10-3 and TRBJ1-5; no definite D call. Germline CDR1 and CDR2: ENHRY and SYGVKD. The CDR3 sequence is 14 residues long. Trimming took off 0 bases at V and 7 bases at J, with 10 bases between the two ends. DNA for the CDR3: TGTGCCATCAGTGAGTCCAAGTCGGACCAGCCCCAGCATTTT. Its translation is CAISESKSDQPQHF.